This T cell receptor (beta chain) stems from a study of regulatory dendritic cells for organ transplantation. Sequencing used immunoSEQ multiplex PCR; TCRdb keeps in-frame clones, though not all of them. The repertoire consists of over 20,000 clones, with just under 75% occurring once and the leading ten covering approximately 0.92%. The CDR3 totals 15 residues. V was pared by 6 bases and J by 5 bases, with 10 bases of the junction left unmatched. CDR1 MNHEY and CDR2 SVGAGI come from the germline V gene. The sequenced material came from memory CD4+ T cells from blood. Subset noted: CD45RO+ memory T cells. This clonotype originated in a human donor in good health. The V gene is TRBV6-5, the J gene TRBJ1-1, with 9 bases matching TRBD1. CDR3 residues: CASSSSTGGDTEAFF. CDR3 coding DNA: TGTGCCAGCAGCTCCTCGACAGGGGGGGATACTGAAGCTTTCTTT.